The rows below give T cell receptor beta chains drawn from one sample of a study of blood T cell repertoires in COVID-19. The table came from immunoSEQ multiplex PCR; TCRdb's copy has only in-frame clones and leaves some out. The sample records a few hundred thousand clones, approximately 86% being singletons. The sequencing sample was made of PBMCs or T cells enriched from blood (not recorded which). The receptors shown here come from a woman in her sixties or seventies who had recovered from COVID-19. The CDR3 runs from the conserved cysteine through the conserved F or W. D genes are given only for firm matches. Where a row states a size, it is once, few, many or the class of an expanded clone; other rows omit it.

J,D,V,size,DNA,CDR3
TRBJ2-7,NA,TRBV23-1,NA,TGCGCCAGCAGTCAATTTGAGCGGGACACCCCGCGTGAGCAGTACTTC,CASSQFERDTPREQYF
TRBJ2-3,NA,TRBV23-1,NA,TGCGCCAGCAGTCAACCTAGAACAGGAGATACGCAGTATTTT,CASSQPRTGDTQYF
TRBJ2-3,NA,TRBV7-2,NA,TGTGCCAGCAGCTTAGCACTAGGAACAGATACGCAGTATTTT,CASSLALGTDTQYF
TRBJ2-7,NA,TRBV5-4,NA,TGTGCCAGCAGCTCCCATAAACAGGGCGTCTACGAGCAGTACTTC,CASSSHKQGVYEQYF
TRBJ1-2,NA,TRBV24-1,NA,TGTGCCACCAGTCACCCGGGACTCTATGGCTACACCTTC,CATSHPGLYGYTF
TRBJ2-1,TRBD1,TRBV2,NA,TGTGCCAGCAGTGGGACAGGCCGTCAATCCTACAATGAGCAGTTCTTC,CASSGTGRQSYNEQFF
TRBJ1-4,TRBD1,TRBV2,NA,TGTGCCAGCAGCCAGGACAGGGCAACTAATGAAAAACTGTTTTTT,CASSQDRATNEKLFF
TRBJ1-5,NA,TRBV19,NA,TGTGCCAGTAGTAGTACAGGGACCAGCAATCAGCCCCAGCATTTT,CASSSTGTSNQPQHF
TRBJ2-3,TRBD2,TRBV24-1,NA,TGTGCCACCAGTGATCTCCAGCGGGGGGGGGCAGATACGCAGTATTTT,CATSDLQRGGADTQYF
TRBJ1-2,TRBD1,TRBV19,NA,TGTGCCAGTAGTCCAACAGGGACAGTCTATGGCTACACCTTC,CASSPTGTVYGYTF
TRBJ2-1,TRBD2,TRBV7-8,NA,TGTGCCAGCAGCCCCGAGGGACTAGCCCGCAATGAGCAGTTCTTC,CASSPEGLARNEQFF
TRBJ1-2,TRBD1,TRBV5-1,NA,TGCGCCAGCAGCTTGGCGGGACAGGGGGCTTCTGGCTACACCTTC,CASSLAGQGASGYTF
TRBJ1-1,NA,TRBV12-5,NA,TGTGCTAGTGGTTTTACTGCGCCGCGAAATCACACTGAAGCTTTCTTT,CASGFTAPRNHTEAFF
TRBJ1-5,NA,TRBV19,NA,TGTGCCAGTAGTATCCCGCAGGGTTCGGGCAATCAGCCCCAGCATTTT,CASSIPQGSGNQPQHF
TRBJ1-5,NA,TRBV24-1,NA,TGTGCCACCCAAAAAGGGACACTTAGCAATCAGCCCCAGCATTTT,CATQKGTLSNQPQHF
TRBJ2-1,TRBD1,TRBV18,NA,TGTGCCAGCTCAAAGACGAGGGGGCTAGGGAATGAGCAGTTCTTC,CASSKTRGLGNEQFF
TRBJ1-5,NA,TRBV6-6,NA,TGTGCCAGCAGTTACTCGTCAGGGGAGAGAGCCCCAGCGCGGCATTTT,CASSYSSGERAPARHF
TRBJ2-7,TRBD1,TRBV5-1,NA,TGCGCCAGCAGCTTGGGCGGGACAGGGTACCCCTACGAGCAGTACTTC,CASSLGGTGYPYEQYF
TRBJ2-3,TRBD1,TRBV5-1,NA,TGCGCCAGCAGCACCACGGGACAGGCCTCTGCCACAGATACGCAGTATTTT,CASSTTGQASATDTQYF
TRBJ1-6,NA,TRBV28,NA,TGTGCCAGCAGTTTCGGGGGGAAGGCCCTCCACTTT,CASSFGGKALHF
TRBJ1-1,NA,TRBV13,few,TGTGCCAGCAGCCTTATTACAGGGTTATTCAGTGAAGCTTTCTTT,CASSLITGLFSEAFF
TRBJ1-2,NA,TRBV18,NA,TGTGCCAGCTCACCAAGAGAGGGTGTCCGGGGTGGCTACACCTTC,CASSPREGVRGGYTF
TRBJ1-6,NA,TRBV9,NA,TGTGCCAGCAATGGGGGGGCAGGCGATAATTCACCCCTCCACTTT,CASNGGAGDNSPLHF
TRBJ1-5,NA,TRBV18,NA,TGTGCCAGCTCACCAGGGGGGGGAAGCAATCAGCCCCAGCATTTT,CASSPGGGSNQPQHF
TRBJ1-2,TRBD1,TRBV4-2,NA,TGTGCCAGCAGCCAAGATGGGGACAGGGGATGGTATGGCTACACCTTC,CASSQDGDRGWYGYTF
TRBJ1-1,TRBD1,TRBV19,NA,TGTGCCAGTAGAACTCGGACAGGGGGCACTGAAGCTTTCTTT,CASRTRTGGTEAFF
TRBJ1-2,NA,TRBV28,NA,TGTGCCAGCAGTTTACCTGGGACACGCTTCTATGGCTACACCTTC,CASSLPGTRFYGYTF
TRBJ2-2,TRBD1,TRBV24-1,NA,TGTGCCACAGGGGGCGACACCGGGGAGCTGTTTTTT,CATGGDTGELFF
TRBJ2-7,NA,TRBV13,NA,TGTGCCAGCTCCACGGGGGTTTCCTACGAGCAGTACTTC,CASSTGVSYEQYF
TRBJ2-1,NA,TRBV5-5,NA,TGTGCCAGCAGCTTGTCTGCAGGGATGGCCTACAATGAGCAGTTCTTC,CASSLSAGMAYNEQFF
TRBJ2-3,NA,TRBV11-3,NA,TGTGCCAGCAGCTTAATGACTTCTACGCAGTATTTT,CASSLMTSTQYF
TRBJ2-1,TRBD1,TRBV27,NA,TGTGCCAGCACCCGACAGGGATTTAATATCAACAATGAGCAGTTCTTC,CASTRQGFNINNEQFF
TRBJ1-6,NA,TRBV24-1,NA,TGTGCCACCAGTGATGGGCAGGTTGATTCACCCCTCCACTTT,CATSDGQVDSPLHF
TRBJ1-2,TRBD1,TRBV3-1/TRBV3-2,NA,TGTGCCAGCAGCCAGATGACAGGGAGCTATGGCTACACCTTC,CASSQMTGSYGYTF
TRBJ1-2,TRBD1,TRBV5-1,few,TGCGCCAGCAGCCCCGGACAGGACATCTATGGCTACACCTTC,CASSPGQDIYGYTF
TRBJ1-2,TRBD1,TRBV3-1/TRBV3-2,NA,TGTGCCAGCAGCCCAAACAGGGGATGGAACTATGGCTACACCTTC,CASSPNRGWNYGYTF
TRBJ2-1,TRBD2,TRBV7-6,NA,TGTGCCAGCAGCTTTCTTTTGACTAGCGGGGGTGGACGTGTCTACAATGAGCAGTTCTTC,CASSFLLTSGGGRVYNEQFF
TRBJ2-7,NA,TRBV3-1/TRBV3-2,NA,TGTGCCAGCAGCAGGGGGTACGAGCAGTACTTC,CASSRGYEQYF
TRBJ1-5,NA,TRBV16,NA,TGTGCCAGCAGCCAATCCGTCCTAAATCAGCCCCAGCATTTT,CASSQSVLNQPQHF
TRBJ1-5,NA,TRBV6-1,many,TGTGCCAGCAGGTTAGATGGCAATCAGCCCCAGCATTTT,CASRLDGNQPQHF
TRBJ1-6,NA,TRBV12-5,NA,TGTGCTAGTGTATGGGGAGTTGATTCACCCCTCCACTTT,CASVWGVDSPLHF
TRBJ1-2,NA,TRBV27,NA,TGTGCCAGAAAACCACCATACTTACCGGACAGTGATGGCTACACCTTC,CARKPPYLPDSDGYTF